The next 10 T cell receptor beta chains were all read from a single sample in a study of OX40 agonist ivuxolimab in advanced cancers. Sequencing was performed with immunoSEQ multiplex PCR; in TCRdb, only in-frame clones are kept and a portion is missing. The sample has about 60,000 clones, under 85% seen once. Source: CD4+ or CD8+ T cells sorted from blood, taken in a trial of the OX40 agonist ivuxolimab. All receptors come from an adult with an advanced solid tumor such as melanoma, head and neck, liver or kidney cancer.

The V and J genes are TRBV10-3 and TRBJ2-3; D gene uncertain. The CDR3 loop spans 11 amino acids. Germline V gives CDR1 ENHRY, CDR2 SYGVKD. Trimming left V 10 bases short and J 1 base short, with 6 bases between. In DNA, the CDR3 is TGTGCCACAGCAGGCACAGATACGCAGTATTTT. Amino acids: CATAGTDTQYF.

CDR3 nucleotides: TGTGCCAGCAGTCCCCAGGGGCCAGGGGGGAGCGGGTACGAGCAGTACTTC. This encodes CASSPQGPGGSGYEQYF. V is TRBV28 and J is TRBJ2-7; D perhaps matches TRBD1 (7 bases). The germline V gene has CDR1 MDHEN and CDR2 SYDVKM. The CDR3 totals 17 residues. The V gene lost 5 bases and the J gene lost 4 bases, with 24 bases spanning the gap. The whole variable domain, remainder taken from reference TRBV28 and TRBJ2-7, is DVKVTQSSRYLVKRTGEKVFLECVQDMDHENMFWYRQDPGLGLRLIYFSYDVKMKEKGDIPEGYSVSREKKERFSLILESASTNQTSMYLCASSPQGPGGSGYEQYFGPGTRLTVT.

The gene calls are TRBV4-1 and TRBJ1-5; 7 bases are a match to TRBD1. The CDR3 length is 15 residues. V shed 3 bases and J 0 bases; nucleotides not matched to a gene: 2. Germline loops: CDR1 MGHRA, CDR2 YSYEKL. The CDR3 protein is CASSHGTASNQPQHF. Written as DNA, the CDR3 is TGCGCCAGCAGCCATGGGACAGCTAGCAATCAGCCCCAGCATTTT.

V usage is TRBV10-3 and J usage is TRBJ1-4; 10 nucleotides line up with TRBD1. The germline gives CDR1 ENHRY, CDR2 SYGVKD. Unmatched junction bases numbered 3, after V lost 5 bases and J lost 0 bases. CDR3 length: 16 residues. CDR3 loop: CAISSGTGATNEKLFF. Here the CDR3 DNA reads TGTGCCATCAGTTCCGGGACAGGGGCAACTAATGAAAAACTGTTTTTT.

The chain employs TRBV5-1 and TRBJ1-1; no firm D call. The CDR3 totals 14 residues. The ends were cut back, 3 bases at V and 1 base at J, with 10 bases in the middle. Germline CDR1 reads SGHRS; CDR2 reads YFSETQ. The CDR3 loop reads CASSSSDQNTEAFF. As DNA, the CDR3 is TGCGCCAGCAGCTCCTCCGACCAGAACACTGAAGCTTTCTTT. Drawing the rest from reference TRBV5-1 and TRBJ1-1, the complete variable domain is KAGVTQTPRYLIKTRGQQVTLSCSPISGHRSVSWYQQTPGQGLQFLFEYFSETQRNKGNFPGRFSGRQFSNSRSEMNVSTLELGDSALYLCASSSSDQNTEAFFGQGTRLTVV.

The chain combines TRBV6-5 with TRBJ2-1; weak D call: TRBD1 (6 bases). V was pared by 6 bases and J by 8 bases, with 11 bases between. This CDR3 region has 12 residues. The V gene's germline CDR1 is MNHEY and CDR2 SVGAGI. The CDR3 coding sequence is TGTGCCAGCAGATCATACAGGGATGAGCAGTTCTTC. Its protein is CASRSYRDEQFF.

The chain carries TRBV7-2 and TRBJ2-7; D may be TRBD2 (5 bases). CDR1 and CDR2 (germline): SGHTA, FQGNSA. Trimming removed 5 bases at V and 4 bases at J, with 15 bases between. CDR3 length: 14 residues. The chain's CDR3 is CASSPRGSWYEQYF. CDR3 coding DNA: TGTGCCAGCAGCCCACGAGGGAGTTGGTACGAGCAGTACTTC.

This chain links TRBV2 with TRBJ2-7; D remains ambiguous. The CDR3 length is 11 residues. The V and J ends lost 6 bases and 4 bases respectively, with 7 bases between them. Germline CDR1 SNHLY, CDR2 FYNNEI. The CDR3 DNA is TGTGCCAGCAGCCCTCTGTACGAGCAGTACTTC. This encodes CASSPLYEQYF.

CDR3 sequence (DNA): TGTGCCAGCAGTAGAGCGGAGACGAACACCGGGGAGCTGTTTTTT. It specifies CASSRAETNTGELFF. This rearrangement joins TRBV6-6 to TRBJ2-2; TRBD2 might be the D (5 bases). V was clipped by 5 bases and J by 0 bases, with 10 bases between them. The CDR3 extends over 15 amino acids. CDR1 is MNHNY and CDR2 is SVGAGI in the germline V gene (reference sequence).

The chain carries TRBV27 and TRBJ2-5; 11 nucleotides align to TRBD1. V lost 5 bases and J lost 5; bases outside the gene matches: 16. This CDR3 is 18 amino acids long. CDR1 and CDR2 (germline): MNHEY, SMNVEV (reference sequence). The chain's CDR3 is CASSGGVDGTGGFETQYF. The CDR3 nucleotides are TGTGCCAGCAGTGGCGGGGTTGACGGGACAGGGGGTTTCGAGACCCAGTACTTC.